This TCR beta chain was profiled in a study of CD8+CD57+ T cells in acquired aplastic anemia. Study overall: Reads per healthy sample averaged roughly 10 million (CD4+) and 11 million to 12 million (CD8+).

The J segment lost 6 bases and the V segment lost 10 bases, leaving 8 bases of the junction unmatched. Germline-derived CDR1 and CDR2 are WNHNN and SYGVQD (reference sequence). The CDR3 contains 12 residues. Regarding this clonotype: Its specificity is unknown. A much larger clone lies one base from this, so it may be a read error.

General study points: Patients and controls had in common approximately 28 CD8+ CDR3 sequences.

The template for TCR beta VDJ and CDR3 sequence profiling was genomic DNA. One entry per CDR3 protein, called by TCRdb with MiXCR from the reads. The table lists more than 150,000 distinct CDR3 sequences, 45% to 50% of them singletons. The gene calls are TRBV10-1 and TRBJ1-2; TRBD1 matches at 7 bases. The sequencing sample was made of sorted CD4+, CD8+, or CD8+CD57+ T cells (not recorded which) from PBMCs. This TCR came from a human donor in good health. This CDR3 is CANPWRGHGYTF. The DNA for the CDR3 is TGCGCCAACCCGTGGAGGGGGCATGGCTACACCTTC.